This T cell receptor (beta chain) stems from a study of blood T cells in healthy people across ages. Study summary: The capture of about one barcoded beta molecule per two T cells was achieved by template switching.

This clonotype was counted a few times. This CDR3 has 12 amino acids. The germline V and J ends were trimmed by 8 bases and 9 bases, with 17 bases remaining between them. CDR1 is SQVTM and CDR2 is ANQGSEA in the germline V gene. A second about 6 to 12 cycle PCR used barcoded and J-beta primers. Individual samples furnished no less than 3 million CDR3-containing paired-end reads apiece. TCRdb re-called the 5' RACE reads through MiXCR, storing one row per CDR3 protein. The sample lists 1.5 million to 2 million distinct CDR3 sequences, about 39% occurring once. The source of this sequence is a human donor in good health. This chain joins TRBV29-1 and TRBJ2-1; tentatively, D is TRBD2 (6 bases). The specimen was blood. The CDR3 DNA sequence: TGCAGCACCCTCATGGGGGGTAGTGAGCAGTTCTTC. This codes for CSTLMGGSEQFF.